This T cell receptor beta chain emerged from a study of shared clonotypes between healthy human individuals. Assay used: immunoSEQ multiplex PCR; TCRdb lists only in-frame clones, some missing. The sample contains roughly 1.5 million clones, around 98% of which appear only once. The receptor comes from a man under 40 in good health. The sample comprised naive CD4+ T cells sorted from blood. Subset indicated: CD45RA+ positively selected.

The CDR3 nucleotides are TGTGCCAGCAGTTCCTCTTGGGACAGAGAGTCCTACGAGCAGTACTTC. It specifies CASSSSWDRESYEQYF. V gene TRBV6-9 combines with J gene TRBJ2-7; 7 bases fit TRBD1. J lost 1 base, V lost 4 bases, and 10 bases had no gene match. The CDR3 extends over 16 amino acids. CDR1 is MNHGY and CDR2 is SVAAGI in the germline V gene.